This T cell receptor beta chain was found in a study of blood T cell repertoires in COVID-19. Study as a whole: Donors in the United States, Italy and Spain gave samples during acute or convalescent COVID-19. Sample material is recorded as cDNA or gDNA derived from T cells, B-cell-depleted T cells, or PBMCs.

Germline loops: CDR1 MNHEY, CDR2 SVGEGT. With V trimmed by 4 bases and J by 9 bases, 8 bases remained unmatched. CDR3 length: 14 residues. Methods used by the authors: Reference gene primer amplification yielded estimated nucleated cell counts. Profiled with immunoSEQ multiplex PCR; TCRdb holds only in-frame clones, not every one. V, J and clone size were drawn from that table, and D and trimming were deduced from the DNA. The table includes roughly 9,600 clones, roughly 81% detected once. This TCR was recovered from a man aged 55 to 70 with active COVID-19. V is TRBV6-2 or TRBV6-3 and J is TRBJ2-1; 8 bases agree with TRBD2. The sample comprised peripheral blood. In DNA form, the CDR3 reads TGTGCCAGCAGTTCTCCCGGACTAGCCGCTGAGCAGTTCTTC. This encodes CASSSPGLAAEQFF.